This T cell receptor beta chain was observed in a study of T-cell memory formation after mild COVID-19. MiXCR, applied by TCRdb to the 5' RACE reads, yields one record per CDR3 protein. The sample holds 250,000 or so distinct CDR3 sequences, roughly 17% seen once. This TCR was recovered from a young man who had mild COVID-19 (a few samples of this study predate the infection). Cell type and time point are not known. The sequencing sample was made of PBMCs or a T cell subset sorted from them (not recorded which).

Here the CDR3 DNA reads TGTGCCAGCAGAAGGACAGGGGCACACGAGCAGTACGTC. This sequence encodes CASRRTGAHEQYV. The chain combines TRBV6-5 with TRBJ2-7, with 9 bases matching TRBD1. Germline CDR1 and CDR2: MNHEY and SVGAGI. The V segment lost 6 bases and the J segment 5 bases; nucleotides outside the gene matches: 5. The CDR3 consists of 13 residues.